These 25 T cell receptor beta chains were sequenced from one sample in a study of shared clonotypes between healthy human individuals. Sequenced by immunoSEQ multiplex PCR; TCRdb stores in-frame clones only, minus some. The table has 950,000 to 1,300,000 clones, more than 65% seen once; the top ten hold around 1.5%. Sample: memory CD4+ T cells sorted from blood. The subset denotes: CD45RA-negative fraction. The receptors come from a man younger than 30 in good health.

The V and J genes are TRBV27 and TRBJ2-1, with TRBD2 matching 9 bases. The CDR3 contains 15 residues. Germline V gene sequence: CDR1 MNHEY, CDR2 SMNVEV (reference sequence). J lost 10 bases, V lost 6 bases, and 13 bases had no gene match. For the CDR3, the DNA is TGTGCCAGCAGAACTGGTGGTAGCGGGGGTCGAGAGCAGTTCTTC. Translated: CASRTGGSGGREQFF.

J is TRBJ1-3 and V is TRBV6-5, with a weak D call TRBD1 (5 bases). The CDR3 is 14 residues long. Germline CDR1 is MNHEY and CDR2 is SVGAGI. The V gene lost 6 bases and the J gene lost 1 base, with 10 bases spanning the gap. The CDR3 sequence is CASSWDGSGNTIYF. The CDR3 coding sequence is TGTGCCAGCAGCTGGGACGGTTCTGGAAACACCATATATTTT.

The chain combines TRBV7-9 with TRBJ2-7, with D tentatively TRBD2 (7 bases). Trimming shortened V by 4 bases and J by 6 bases, and 13 bases separated the two germline ends. Germline CDR1 is SEHNR and CDR2 is FQNEAQ (reference sequence). The CDR3 contains 13 residues. The CDR3: CASSSGGGGEQYF. In nucleotides, the CDR3 is TGTGCCAGCAGCTCAGGCGGGGGCGGCGAGCAGTACTTC.

The chain couples TRBV7-8 to TRBJ2-3; D gene ambiguous. The CDR3 runs to 16 residues. Germline V gene lookup returns CDR1 SGHVS and CDR2 FQNEAQ. Trimming left V 1 base short and J 1 base short, with 12 bases between. The CDR3: CASSLGSLGGTDTQYF. The CDR3 DNA is TGTGCCAGCAGCTTAGGATCCCTGGGCGGCACAGATACGCAGTATTTT.

V gene TRBV23-1 combines with J gene TRBJ2-7; the D gene is possibly TRBD1 (5 bases). TRBV23-1 is reported as an ORF; its role is uncertain. CDR3 length: 16 residues. V lost 4 bases to trimming and J lost 2 bases, with 18 bases between them. CDR3 DNA sequence: TGCGCCAGCAGTCGCCCTAGGTCGACAGCCACCTACGAGCAGTACTTC. This gives the protein CASSRPRSTATYEQYF.

The chain combines TRBV6-1 with TRBJ2-3, with D hard to call. Looked up from germline, CDR1 is MNHNS and CDR2 is SASEGT. The CDR3 consists of 14 residues. V shed 5 bases and J shed 0 bases, with 9 bases lying between them. The CDR3 DNA sequence: TGTGCCAGCAGTCCGGAGCCTAGCACAGATACGCAGTATTTT. Protein: CASSPEPSTDTQYF.

This clone appeared many times. Within the sample, other DNA sequences also encode this same CDR3. V is TRBV27 and J is TRBJ2-5; 11 bases map to TRBD1. V lost 5 bases and J lost 5; bases outside the gene matches: 7. This CDR3 has 15 residues. Germline V gene data show CDR1 as MNHEY and CDR2 as SMNVEV (reference sequence). This CDR3 reads CASSSGQGARETQYF. In DNA, the CDR3 is TGTGCCAGCAGTAGCGGACAGGGGGCGCGGGAGACCCAGTACTTC.

In its sample, this clone was seen a few times. Other DNA sequences from this sample encode an identical CDR3 as well. The chain has TRBV5-8 and TRBJ1-6; a weak D match, TRBD1 (5 bases). Germline values: CDR1 SGHTS, CDR2 YDEGEE. The V end lost 1 base, the J end lost 4 bases, and 6 bases lay between the germline ends. This CDR3 contains 14 residues. CDR3 bases: TGTGCCAGCAGCTTGACAGGTTATAATTCACCCCTCCACTTT. Encoded protein: CASSLTGYNSPLHF.

This clone was recorded a few times. The J gene is TRBJ1-1, the V gene TRBV7-9; the D is unclear. Looked up from germline, CDR1 is SEHNR and CDR2 is FQNEAQ (reference sequence). The V end was cut by 2 bases, the J end by 1 base, with 8 bases between. The CDR3 loop spans 14 amino acids. CDR3 DNA: TGTGCCAGCAGCTTATACGGGGAGAACACTGAAGCTTTCTTT. It encodes CASSLYGENTEAFF. Full variable domain (missing parts from reference TRBV7-9 and TRBJ1-1): DTGVSQNPRHKITKRGQNVTFRCDPISEHNRLYWYRQTLGQGPEFLTYFQNEAQLEKSRLLSDRFSAERPKGSFSTLEIQRTEQGDSAMYLCASSLYGENTEAFFGQGTRLTVV.

The rearrangement uses TRBV19 and TRBJ1-1; D is possibly TRBD1 (5 bases). This CDR3 spans 14 amino acids. Trimming removed 4 bases from V and 1 base from J, with 10 bases in between. CDR1 LNHDA and CDR2 SQIVND come from the germline V gene (reference sequence). The CDR3 sequence: CASSKGLRNTEAFF. CDR3 coding DNA: TGTGCCAGTAGTAAGGGACTAAGGAACACTGAAGCTTTCTTT.

This clone was seen more than once but under ten times. V and J are TRBV28 and TRBJ1-5; D is unclear. CDR1 and CDR2 (germline): MDHEN, SYDVKM. Between the trimmed V and J ends, which lost 6 bases and 0 bases, there was a span of 21 bases. This CDR3 has 18 residues. CDR3 bases: TGTGCCAGCAGGCAGTTTACTATACAGATGTATAGCAATCAGCCCCAGCATTTT. It yields the protein CASRQFTIQMYSNQPQHF.

This clone was counted once. The chain has TRBV5-5 and TRBJ2-7, with TRBD2 as a possible D gene (6 bases). The length of the CDR3 is 13 residues. CDR1 and CDR2 (germline): SGHKS, YYEKEE (reference sequence). The V end lost 3 bases, the J end lost 0 bases, and 7 bases lay between the germline ends. CDR3 in amino acids: CASSSGDSYEQYF. CDR3 coding DNA: TGTGCCAGCAGCTCGGGAGACTCCTACGAGCAGTACTTC.

The V gene is TRBV6-9, the J gene TRBJ2-7, with 9 bases identical to TRBD1. The germline V gene encodes CDR1 MNHGY and CDR2 SVAAGI. The CDR3 is made up of 21 amino acids. V lost 8 bases, J lost 2 bases, and 28 bases stayed unmatched. The CDR3 protein is CASRTRDPGQGGPGGTYEQYF. CDR3 DNA: TGTGCCAGCCGAACGAGAGATCCGGGACAGGGAGGACCTGGGGGGACCTACGAGCAGTACTTC.

This chain uses TRBV18 with TRBJ2-2; D is possibly TRBD1 (6 bases). Germline values: CDR1 KGHSH, CDR2 LQKENI. This CDR3 comprises 14 residues. Trimming pared 8 bases from V and 4 bases from J, leaving 14 bases between. The chain's CDR3 is CASPATGRTGELFF. The DNA for the CDR3 is TGTGCCAGCCCAGCGACAGGCCGCACCGGGGAGCTGTTTTTT. The whole variable domain, filled in from reference TRBV18 and TRBJ2-2, reads NAGVMQNPRHLVRRRGQEARLRCSPMKGHSHVYWYRQLPEEGLKFMVYLQKENIIDESGMPKERFSAEFPKEGPSILRIQQVVRGDSAAYFCASPATGRTGELFFGEGSRLTVL.

On this clone: The sample contains more than one DNA sequence encoding this CDR3. The chain couples TRBV7-9 to TRBJ2-3; 13 bases are shared with TRBD2. V shed 1 base, J shed 6 bases, and the junction held 4 bases outside the gene matches. The CDR3 is 16 amino acids. Germline V gives CDR1 SEHNR, CDR2 FQNEAQ (reference sequence). The CDR3 protein is CASSLGLAGGPDTQYF. The CDR3 DNA follows: TGTGCCAGCAGCTTAGGACTAGCGGGAGGCCCGGATACGCAGTATTTT.

This clone was counted ten times or more. V is TRBV7-6 and J is TRBJ2-1, with 9 bases matching TRBD2. This CDR3 has 17 amino acids. The J segment lost 5 bases and the V segment lost 3 bases, leaving 11 bases of the junction unmatched. Germline V gene data show CDR1 as SGHVS and CDR2 as FNYEAQ. DNA for the CDR3: TGTGCCAGCAGCTTTCCCGCTAGCGGGAAGTCGCACAATGAGCAGTTCTTC. Protein: CASSFPASGKSHNEQFF.

V and J are TRBV5-6 and TRBJ2-5; the D gene is possibly TRBD1 (6 bases). The length of the CDR3 is 14 residues. Deletions cut 4 bases from V and 3 bases from J, with 13 bases between. CDR1 and CDR2 (germline): SGHDT, YYEEEE. The CDR3: CASSILGGEETQYF. The CDR3 coding sequence is TGTGCCAGCAGCATACTAGGGGGAGAAGAGACCCAGTACTTC.

This clone showed up just once. The chain employs TRBV6-5 and TRBJ2-1, with 10 bases matching TRBD1. V lost 2 bases and J lost 8; bases outside the gene matches: 6. CDR3 size: 15 residues. Germline V gives CDR1 MNHEY, CDR2 SVGAGI. As DNA, the CDR3 is TGTGCCAGCAGTTACAAGGACAGGGGGAGGGATGAGCAGTTCTTC. It specifies CASSYKDRGRDEQFF.

V is TRBV27 and J is TRBJ2-5; 7 nucleotides align to TRBD2. This CDR3 contains 15 residues. V lost 10 bases and J lost 4; bases outside the gene matches: 15. The germline gives CDR1 MNHEY, CDR2 SMNVEV (reference sequence). The CDR3 loop reads CATRRAGVWGETQYF. In DNA form, the CDR3 reads TGTGCCACCCGTCGCGCGGGAGTATGGGGAGAGACCCAGTACTTC.

Ten or more counts support this clone. V usage is TRBV5-4 and J usage is TRBJ2-4; TRBD2 might be the D (6 bases). The CDR3 sequence is 14 residues long. Trimming left V 3 bases short and J 8 bases short, with 15 bases between. Germline values: CDR1 SGHNT, CDR2 YYREEE (reference sequence). CDR3 sequence (DNA): TGTGCCAGCAGCTCGGGGGAGGTAGTAGACATTCAGTACTTC. Translated, it gives CASSSGEVVDIQYF.

CDR3 region: CASSLGQGDQETQYF. The CDR3 nucleotides read TGTGCCAGCTCACTGGGACAGGGAGATCAAGAGACCCAGTACTTC. The V gene is TRBV18, the J gene TRBJ2-5; 9 nucleotides line up with TRBD1. The CDR3 is 15 amino acids. J was trimmed by 2 bases and V by 4 bases; bases with no gene match: 5. CDR1 is KGHSH and CDR2 is LQKENI in the germline V gene.

The DNA of the CDR3 is TGTGCCAGTAGTAAAGTGGGGTCTGGGGCCAACGTCCTGACTTTC. Translating gives CASSKVGSGANVLTF. The chain is built from TRBV19 and TRBJ2-6; no reliable D call. The CDR3 consists of 15 residues. Trimming removed 4 bases at V and 1 base at J, with 8 bases between. The germline V gene has CDR1 LNHDA and CDR2 SQIVND (reference sequence).

The V call is TRBV9, the J call TRBJ1-3; the D gene is possibly TRBD1 (6 bases). V gave up 4 bases and J gave up 2 bases, with 16 bases separating them. Per germline, CDR1 SGDLS and CDR2 YYNGEE. The CDR3 length is 16 residues. DNA of the CDR3: TGTGCCAGCAGCTTGGCGGGCAGGGGAACTGGAAACACCATATATTTT. It codes for CASSLAGRGTGNTIYF.

This chain links TRBV9 with TRBJ1-2; no reliable D call. The CDR3 runs 15 residues. The germline CDR1 and CDR2 sequences are SGDLS and YYNGEE. V shed 1 base and J shed 4 bases, with 14 bases lying between them. The CDR3 loop reads CASSVTSDRPYGYTF. The CDR3 bases are TGTGCCAGCAGCGTAACGTCGGACCGGCCCTATGGCTACACCTTC.

The chain uses TRBV2 and TRBJ2-7; D may be TRBD1 (6 bases). V was clipped by 6 bases and J by 2 bases, with 11 bases between them. From germline, CDR1 is SNHLY and CDR2 FYNNEI. CDR3 length: 13 amino acids. CDR3 loop: CASSQQGTYEQYF. In nucleotides, the CDR3 is TGTGCCAGCAGCCAACAGGGAACCTACGAGCAGTACTTC. The full variable domain, its missing parts supplied by reference TRBV2 and TRBJ2-7, is EPEVTQTPSHQVTQMGQEVILRCVPISNHLYFYWYRQILGQKVEFLVSFYNNEISEKSEIFDDQFSVERPDGSNFTLKIRSTKLEDSAMYFCASSQQGTYEQYFGPGTRLTVT.